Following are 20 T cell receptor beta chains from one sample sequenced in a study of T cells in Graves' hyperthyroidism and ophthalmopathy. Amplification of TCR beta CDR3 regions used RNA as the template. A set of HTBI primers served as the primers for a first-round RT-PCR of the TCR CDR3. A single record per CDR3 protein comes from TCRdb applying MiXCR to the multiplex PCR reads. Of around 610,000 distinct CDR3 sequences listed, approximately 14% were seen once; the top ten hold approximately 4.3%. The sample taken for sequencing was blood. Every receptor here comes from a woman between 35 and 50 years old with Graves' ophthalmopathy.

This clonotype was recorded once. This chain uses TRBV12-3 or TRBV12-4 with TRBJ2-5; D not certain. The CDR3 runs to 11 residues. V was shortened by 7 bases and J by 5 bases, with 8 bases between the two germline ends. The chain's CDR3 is CASMWRETQYF. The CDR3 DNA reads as TGTGCCAGCATGTGGCGTGAGACCCAGTACTTC.

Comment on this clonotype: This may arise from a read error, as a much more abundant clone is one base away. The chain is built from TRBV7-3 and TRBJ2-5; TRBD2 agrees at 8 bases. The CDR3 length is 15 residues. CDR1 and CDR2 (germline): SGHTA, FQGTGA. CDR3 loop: CGSSSRGELTETQYF. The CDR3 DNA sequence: TGTGGCAGCAGCTCGCGGGGGGAGCTAACGGAGACCCAGTACTTC.

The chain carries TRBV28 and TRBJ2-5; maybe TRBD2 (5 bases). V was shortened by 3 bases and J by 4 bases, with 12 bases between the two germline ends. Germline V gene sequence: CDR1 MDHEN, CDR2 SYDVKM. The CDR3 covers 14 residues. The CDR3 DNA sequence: TGTGCCAGCAGTTTGGCGGAGGAAGGAGAGACCCAGTACTTC. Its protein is CASSLAEEGETQYF.

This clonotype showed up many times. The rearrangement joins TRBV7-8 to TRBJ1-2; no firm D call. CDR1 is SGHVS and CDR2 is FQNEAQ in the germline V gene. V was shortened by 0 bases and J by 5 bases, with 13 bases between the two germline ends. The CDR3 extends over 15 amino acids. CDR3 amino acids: CASSLALTWQYGYTF. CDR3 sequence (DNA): TGTGCCAGCAGCTTAGCGCTAACGTGGCAGTATGGCTACACCTTC.

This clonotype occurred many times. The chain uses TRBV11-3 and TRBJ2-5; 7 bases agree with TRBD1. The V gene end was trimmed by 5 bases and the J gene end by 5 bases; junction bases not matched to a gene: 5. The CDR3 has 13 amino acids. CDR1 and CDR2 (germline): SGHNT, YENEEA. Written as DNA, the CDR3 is TGTGCCAGCAGCATCGACAGGGTGGAGACCCAGTACTTC. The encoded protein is CASSIDRVETQYF.

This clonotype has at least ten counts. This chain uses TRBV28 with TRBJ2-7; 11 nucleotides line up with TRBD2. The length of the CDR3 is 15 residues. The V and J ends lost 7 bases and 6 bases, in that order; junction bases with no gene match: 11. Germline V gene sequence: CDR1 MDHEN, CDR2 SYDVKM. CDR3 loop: CASKSGTSGSFEQYF. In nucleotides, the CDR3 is TGTGCCAGCAAATCCGGGACTAGCGGTTCTTTCGAGCAGTACTTC.

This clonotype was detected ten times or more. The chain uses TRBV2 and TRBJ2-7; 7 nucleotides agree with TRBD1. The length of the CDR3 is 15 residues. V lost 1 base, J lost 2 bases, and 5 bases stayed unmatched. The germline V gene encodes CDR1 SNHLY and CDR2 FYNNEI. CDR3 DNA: TGTGCCAGCAGTGAAGGGGGGACAGCTACCTACGAGCAGTACTTC. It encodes CASSEGGTATYEQYF.

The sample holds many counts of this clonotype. DNA for the CDR3: TGTGCCAGCAGCCCGAAGCGGGCTATCCAAGAGACCCAGTACTTC. Translated, it gives CASSPKRAIQETQYF. J is TRBJ2-5 and V is TRBV7-8; D may be TRBD2 (6 bases). The CDR3 length is 15 residues. V lost 5 bases and J 1 base, leaving 14 bases between the germline ends. The germline CDR1 and CDR2 sequences are SGHVS and FQNEAQ.

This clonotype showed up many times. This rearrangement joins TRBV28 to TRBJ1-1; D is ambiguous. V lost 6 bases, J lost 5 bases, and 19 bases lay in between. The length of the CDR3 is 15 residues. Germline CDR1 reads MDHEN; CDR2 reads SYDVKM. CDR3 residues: CASSQGGRKRTEAFF. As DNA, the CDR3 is TGTGCCAGCAGCCAAGGAGGCAGGAAGAGGACTGAAGCTTTCTTT.

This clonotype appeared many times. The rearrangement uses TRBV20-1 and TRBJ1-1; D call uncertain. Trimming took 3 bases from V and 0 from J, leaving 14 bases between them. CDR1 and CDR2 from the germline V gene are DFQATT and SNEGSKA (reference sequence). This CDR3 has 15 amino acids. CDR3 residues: CSASDLSRMNTEAFF. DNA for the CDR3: TGCAGTGCTAGCGATCTTAGCCGTATGAACACTGAAGCTTTCTTT.

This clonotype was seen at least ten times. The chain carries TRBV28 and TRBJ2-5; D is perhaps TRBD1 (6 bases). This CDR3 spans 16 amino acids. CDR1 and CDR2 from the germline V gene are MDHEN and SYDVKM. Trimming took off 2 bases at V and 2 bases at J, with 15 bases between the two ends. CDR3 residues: CASSLAAGELQETQYF. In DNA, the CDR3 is TGTGCCAGCAGTTTAGCGGCAGGGGAACTGCAAGAGACCCAGTACTTC.

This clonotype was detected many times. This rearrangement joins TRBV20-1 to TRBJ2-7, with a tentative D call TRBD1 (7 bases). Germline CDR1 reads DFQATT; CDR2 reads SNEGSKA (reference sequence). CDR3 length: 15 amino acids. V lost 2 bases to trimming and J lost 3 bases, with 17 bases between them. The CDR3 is CSARMEGQPNYEQYF. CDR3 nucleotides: TGCAGTGCTAGAATGGAGGGACAGCCGAACTACGAGCAGTACTTC.

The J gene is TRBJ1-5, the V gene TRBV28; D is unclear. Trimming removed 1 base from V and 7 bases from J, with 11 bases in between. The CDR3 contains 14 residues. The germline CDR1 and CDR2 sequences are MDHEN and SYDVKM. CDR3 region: CASSLSPGRQPQHF. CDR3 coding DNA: TGTGCCAGCAGTTTATCCCCAGGACGGCAGCCCCAGCATTTT.

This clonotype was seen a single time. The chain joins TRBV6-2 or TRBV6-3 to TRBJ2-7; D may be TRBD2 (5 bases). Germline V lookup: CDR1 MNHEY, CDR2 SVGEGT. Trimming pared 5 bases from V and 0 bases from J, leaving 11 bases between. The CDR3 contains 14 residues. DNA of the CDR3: TGTGCCAGCAGTCGCCGGGAATCCTCCTACGAGCAGTACTTC. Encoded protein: CASSRRESSYEQYF.

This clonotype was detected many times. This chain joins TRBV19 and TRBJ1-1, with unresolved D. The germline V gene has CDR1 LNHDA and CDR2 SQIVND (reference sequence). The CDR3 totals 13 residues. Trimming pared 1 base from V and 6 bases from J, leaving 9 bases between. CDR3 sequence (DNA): TGTGCCAGTAGTATAGCAGCCGGGGCTGAAGCTTTCTTT. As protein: CASSIAAGAEAFF. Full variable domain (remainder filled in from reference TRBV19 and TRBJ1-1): DGGITQSPKYLFRKEGQNVTLSCEQNLNHDAMYWYRQDPGQGLRLIYYSQIVNDFQKGDIAEGYSVSREKKESFPLTVTSAQKNPTAFYLCASSIAAGAEAFFGQGTRLTVV.

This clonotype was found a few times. This CDR3 is CASSPSGGTNYEQYF. DNA for the CDR3: TGTGCCAGCTCACCATCGGGGGGAACGAACTACGAGCAGTACTTC. J is TRBJ2-7 and V is TRBV18; 7 bases are a match to TRBD2. V was pared by 2 bases and J by 3 bases, with 7 bases of the junction left unmatched. CDR3 length: 15 residues. Germline values: CDR1 KGHSH, CDR2 LQKENI.

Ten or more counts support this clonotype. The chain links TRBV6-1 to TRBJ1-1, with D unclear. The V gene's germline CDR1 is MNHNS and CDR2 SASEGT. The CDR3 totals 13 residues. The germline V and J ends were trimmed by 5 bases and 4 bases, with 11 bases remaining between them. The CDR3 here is CASSPLGGTEAFF. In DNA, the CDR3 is TGTGCCAGCAGTCCCCTGGGTGGCACTGAAGCTTTCTTT.

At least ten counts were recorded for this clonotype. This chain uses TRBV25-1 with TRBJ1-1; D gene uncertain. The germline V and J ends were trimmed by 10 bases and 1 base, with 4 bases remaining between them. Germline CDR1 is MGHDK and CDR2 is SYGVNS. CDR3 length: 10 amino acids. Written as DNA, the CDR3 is TGTGCCATCGAGAACACTGAAGCTTTCTTT. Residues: CAIENTEAFF.

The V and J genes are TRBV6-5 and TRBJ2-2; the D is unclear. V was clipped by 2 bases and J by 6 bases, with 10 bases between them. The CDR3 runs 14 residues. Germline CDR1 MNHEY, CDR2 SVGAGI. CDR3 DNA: TGTGCCAGCAGTTACGGTTTAGGGTCCGGGGAGCTGTTTTTT. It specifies CASSYGLGSGELFF.

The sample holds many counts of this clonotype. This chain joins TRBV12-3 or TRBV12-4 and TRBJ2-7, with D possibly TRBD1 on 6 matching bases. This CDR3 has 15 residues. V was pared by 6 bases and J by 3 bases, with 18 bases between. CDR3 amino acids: CASRPNRVFGYEQYF. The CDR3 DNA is TGTGCCAGCAGACCAAACAGGGTTTTCGGCTACGAGCAGTACTTC.